These 14 T cell receptor beta chains came from one sample sequenced in a study of shared clonotypes between healthy human individuals. The repertoire was sequenced with immunoSEQ multiplex PCR; TCRdb's copy has only in-frame clones and lacks some. Found here are around 550,000 clones, around 95% of them singletons; the top ten hold over 0.1%. Naive CD8 populations comprised CD45RO-negative cells positively selected for CCR7, excluding terminally differentiated effector memory CD45RA+ cells. Sequencing used naive CD8+ T cells sorted from blood. The source of these receptors is a woman in her twenties or thirties in good health.

The gene calls are TRBV7-9 and TRBJ2-7, with 9 bases lining up with TRBD2. CDR1 is SEHNR and CDR2 is FQNEAQ in the germline V gene (reference sequence). This CDR3 is 15 amino acids long. V shed 1 base and J 2 bases; nucleotides not matched to a gene: 3. The CDR3, as DNA: TGTGCCAGCAGCTTAGAGCTAGCGGGACCCTACGAGCAGTACTTC. Its protein is CASSLELAGPYEQYF.

J is TRBJ2-1 and V is TRBV9, with 7 positions matching TRBD2. Trimming removed 4 bases from V and 8 bases from J; junction bases left unmatched: 12. The CDR3 covers 15 residues. CDR1 and CDR2 (germline): SGDLS, YYNGEE. CDR3: CASSTLGTTYDEQFF. The CDR3 bases are TGTGCCAGCAGCACCCTCGGGACTACTTACGATGAGCAGTTCTTC. The full variable domain, its missing parts supplied by reference TRBV9 and TRBJ2-1, is DSGVTQTPKHLITATGQRVTLRCSPRSGDLSVYWYQQSLDQGLQFLIQYYNGEERAKGNILERFSAQQFPDLHSELNLSSLELGDSALYFCASSTLGTTYDEQFFGPGTRLTVL.

The genes are TRBV4-1 and TRBJ2-2; 12 bases match TRBD2. V was pared by 0 bases and J by 7 bases, with 9 bases of the junction left unmatched. The germline gives CDR1 MGHRA, CDR2 YSYEKL. The length of the CDR3 is 18 residues. CDR3 residues: CASSQEIRLAGGGGELFF. In DNA, the CDR3 is TGCGCCAGCAGCCAAGAGATTCGGCTAGCGGGAGGGGGCGGGGAGCTGTTTTTT.

This chain joins TRBV28 and TRBJ1-5; D uncertain. The V gene's germline CDR1 is MDHEN and CDR2 SYDVKM. V lost 6 bases, J lost 9 bases, and 18 bases lay in between. The CDR3 consists of 14 residues. CDR3 amino acids: CASSATEVYRPQHF. CDR3 nucleotides: TGTGCCAGCAGCGCAACAGAGGTTTATCGGCCCCAGCATTTT.

CDR3 region: CASSLSRDRSYEQYF. CDR3 DNA: TGTGCCAGCAGTTTAAGCCGGGACCGATCCTACGAGCAGTACTTC. V is TRBV28 and J is TRBJ2-7, with D possibly called TRBD1 or TRBD2 (5 bases each). The V gene lost 2 bases and the J gene lost 1 base, with 12 bases spanning the gap. CDR1 and CDR2 from the germline V gene are MDHEN and SYDVKM. This CDR3 comprises 15 residues.

V usage is TRBV7-9 and J usage is TRBJ2-3; tentative D call: TRBD1 (6 bases). Trimming left V 5 bases short and J 0 bases short, with 15 bases between. Germline V lookup: CDR1 SEHNR, CDR2 FQNEAQ (reference sequence). This CDR3 has 16 residues. This CDR3 reads CASSPWTASSTDTQYF. CDR3 DNA sequence: TGTGCCAGCAGCCCTTGGACAGCTTCTAGCACAGATACGCAGTATTTT.

V gene TRBV28 combines with J gene TRBJ2-7, with 7 bases that match TRBD2. Per the germline V gene, CDR1 is MDHEN and CDR2 is SYDVKM. The CDR3 consists of 14 residues. V trimming: 5 bases; J trimming: 0 bases; junction bases outside the gene matches: 4. Written as DNA, the CDR3 is TGTGCCAGCAGTAAAGCGGGAAGCTCCTACGAGCAGTACTTC. It encodes CASSKAGSSYEQYF.

V usage is TRBV29-1 and J usage is TRBJ2-1; 7 nucleotides agree with TRBD2. The CDR3 has 15 amino acids. CDR1 is SQVTM, CDR2 ANQGSEA, per germline. V dropped 7 bases and J dropped 5; count of bases not matched to a gene: 14. CDR3 amino acids: CSAPPRGSIHNEQFF. The CDR3 DNA reads TGCAGCGCCCCCCCGCGCGGGAGCATCCACAATGAGCAGTTCTTC.

The V and J genes are TRBV10-2 and TRBJ2-7; D possibly uses TRBD1 or TRBD2 (5 bases each). V lost 9 bases, J lost 5 bases, and 14 bases lay in between. This CDR3 region has 12 residues. The V gene's germline CDR1 is WSHSY and CDR2 SAAADI. The CDR3: CASQVGDHEQYF. In DNA, the CDR3 is TGCGCCAGTCAGGTCGGGGACCACGAGCAGTACTTC.

The chain links TRBV5-3 to TRBJ2-7; D call uncertain. TRBV5-3 falls under the ORF class, with uncertain function. The CDR3 length is 12 residues. Trimming shortened V by 0 bases and J by 7 bases, and 8 bases separated the two germline ends. In DNA form, the CDR3 reads TGTGCCAGAAGCTTGGATGCGTTAGAGCAGTACTTC. Amino acid sequence: CARSLDALEQYF.

The chain joins TRBV5-1 to TRBJ2-7; D unresolved. This CDR3 region has 14 residues. Between the trimmed V and J ends, which lost 0 bases and 2 bases, there was a span of 9 bases. Germline CDR1 is SGHRS and CDR2 is YFSETQ. For the CDR3, the DNA is TGCGCCAGCAGCTTGGGGTCTGGCCCCTACGAGCAGTACTTC. Amino acids: CASSLGSGPYEQYF.

This chain connects TRBV6-5 to TRBJ2-1; a weak D match, TRBD2 (6 bases). Germline loops: CDR1 MNHEY, CDR2 SVGAGI. This CDR3 contains 15 residues. Deletions cut 1 base from V and 8 bases from J, with 15 bases between. This chain's CDR3 is CASSYFGRDGDEQFF. The CDR3 nucleotides read TGTGCCAGCAGTTACTTTGGGCGGGATGGGGATGAGCAGTTCTTC.

The V and J genes are TRBV5-1 and TRBJ2-3, with 9 bases aligning to TRBD1. Trimming took 4 bases from V and 2 from J; bases not matched to a gene: 11. The germline V gene encodes CDR1 SGHRS and CDR2 YFSETQ. The CDR3 has 17 residues. CDR3 DNA: TGCGCCAGCAGCCGGCCTAGGACAGGGGAATACACAGATACGCAGTATTTT. Its protein is CASSRPRTGEYTDTQYF.

The chain joins TRBV7-3 to TRBJ2-3; D gene unclear. The CDR3 consists of 17 residues. The V end lost 5 bases, the J end lost 0 bases, and 18 bases lay between the germline ends. Germline loops: CDR1 SGHTA, CDR2 FQGTGA. This chain's CDR3 is CASSQQFVGRSTDTQYF. DNA of the CDR3: TGTGCCAGCAGCCAACAATTTGTTGGTAGGAGCACAGATACGCAGTATTTT.